Sequencing of this T cell receptor (beta chain) was carried out in a study of cytomegalovirus exposure and HLA in healthy donors. The PCR was carried out with 60 Vbeta primers and 13 Jbeta primers. Using immunoSEQ multiplex PCR, the repertoire was profiled, and TCRdb retains in-frame clones only, with some absent. In the table there are 150,000 to 200,000 clones, roughly three quarters of which are singletons. The germline CDR1 and CDR2 sequences are SGHDT and YYEEEE. V was trimmed by 0 bases and J by 4 bases, leaving 11 bases between them. The CDR3 contains 15 residues. The clonotype comes from a woman in her forties or fifties in good health and CMV-seronegative. Sequencing was performed on PBMCs. The chain recombines TRBV5-6 with TRBJ1-5, with a tentative D call TRBD1 (5 bases). The CDR3 DNA reads TGTGCCAGCAGCTTGGCGTTGGGGGGGAATCAGCCCCAGCATTTT. Amino acids: CASSLALGGNQPQHF.